The subject of this entry is one T cell receptor (beta chain). This PCR relied on a set of 60 Vbeta primers and 13 Jbeta primers. Assay used: immunoSEQ multiplex PCR; TCRdb lists only in-frame clones, some missing. Here the sample table reports 150,000 or so clones. The record originates from a study of cytomegalovirus exposure and HLA in healthy donors. With V trimmed by 3 bases and J by 7 bases, 2 bases remained unmatched. The CDR3 runs 12 residues. From germline, CDR1 is SGHAT and CDR2 FQNNGV. The sequence derives from a man in his late teens or twenties in good health and CMV-seronegative. Material for sequencing was PBMCs. V is TRBV11-2 and J is TRBJ1-1, with 7 bases fitting TRBD1. CDR3 region: CASSFQGGEAFF. In DNA, the CDR3 is TGTGCCAGCAGCTTCCAGGGGGGTGAAGCTTTCTTT.